What follows are 19 T cell receptor beta chains derived from one specimen sequenced in a study of T cells in localized non-small cell lung cancer. This table comes from immunoSEQ multiplex PCR, and its TCRdb copy is limited to in-frame clones, with some not included. The sample has 30,000 to 40,000 clones; roughly 90% are singletons. Sequencing used peripheral blood, obtained before any cancer treatment. The receptors stem from a woman aged 35 to 75 with stage I lung adenocarcinoma.

The J gene is TRBJ2-7, the V gene TRBV2; D is unclear. V gave up 10 bases and J gave up 0 bases, with 10 bases separating them. The CDR3 sequence is 12 residues long. Germline CDR1 SNHLY, CDR2 FYNNEI. CDR3 protein: CAKRLSSYEQYF. CDR3 in DNA: TGTGCCAAAAGATTGAGCTCCTACGAGCAGTACTTC.

The chain recombines TRBV9 with TRBJ1-3; a weak D match, TRBD1 (5 bases). The V end was cut by 0 bases, the J end by 0 bases, with 13 bases between. The V gene's germline CDR1 is SGDLS and CDR2 YYNGEE. The CDR3 sequence is 17 residues long. CDR3 region: CASSVEVAGTSGNTIYF. CDR3 nucleotide sequence: TGTGCCAGCAGCGTAGAAGTGGCGGGGACCTCTGGAAACACCATATATTTT.

This chain uses TRBV18 with TRBJ2-2; 10 bases are shared with TRBD1. This CDR3 has 18 amino acids. With V trimmed by 4 bases and J by 5 bases, 13 bases remained unmatched. Germline V lookup: CDR1 KGHSH, CDR2 LQKENI. The CDR3 loop reads CASSLGQGHLSGTGELFF. In nucleotides, the CDR3 is TGTGCCAGCTCACTGGGACAGGGGCACCTAAGCGGGACCGGGGAGCTGTTTTTT. The whole variable domain, filled in from reference TRBV18 and TRBJ2-2, reads NAGVMQNPRHLVRRRGQEARLRCSPMKGHSHVYWYRQLPEEGLKFMVYLQKENIIDESGMPKERFSAEFPKEGPSILRIQQVVRGDSAAYFCASSLGQGHLSGTGELFFGEGSRLTVL.

This chain connects TRBV2 to TRBJ2-2; D is undetermined. The CDR3 sequence is 14 residues long. Deletions cut 6 bases from V and 1 base from J, with 9 bases between. CDR1 and CDR2 from the germline V gene are SNHLY and FYNNEI. CDR3 sequence (DNA): TGTGCCAGCAGACTGACACAGAACACCGGGGAGCTGTTTTTT. Encoded protein: CASRLTQNTGELFF. The variable domain in full, with the rest retrieved from reference TRBV2 and TRBJ2-2, is EPEVTQTPSHQVTQMGQEVILRCVPISNHLYFYWYRQILGQKVEFLVSFYNNEISEKSEIFDDQFSVERPDGSNFTLKIRSTKLEDSAMYFCASRLTQNTGELFFGEGSRLTVL.

The rearrangement links TRBV7-8 to TRBJ2-2; the D call may be TRBD1 or TRBD2 (5 bases each). V was clipped by 3 bases and J by 5 bases, with 13 bases between them. The CDR3 contains 15 residues. Looked up from germline, CDR1 is SGHVS and CDR2 is FQNEAQ. CDR3 protein: CASSFPGRWTGELFF. Here the CDR3 DNA reads TGTGCCAGCAGCTTCCCGGGGCGTTGGACCGGGGAGCTGTTTTTT.

The V gene is TRBV5-6, the J gene TRBJ1-4; 7 nucleotides agree with TRBD1. Germline CDR1 reads SGHDT; CDR2 reads YYEEEE. There are 15 residues in the CDR3. Trimming at V came to 4 bases and at J to 8 bases, leaving 11 bases not matched to a gene. The DNA of the CDR3 is TGTGCCAGCAGCCGTCGGACAGGAGGGTTGGAAAAACTGTTTTTT. Amino acids: CASSRRTGGLEKLFF.

The V and J genes are TRBV7-9 and TRBJ2-7; D assignment may be TRBD1 or TRBD2 (5 bases each). The germline V and J ends were trimmed by 5 bases and 6 bases, with 8 bases remaining between them. Germline loops: CDR1 SEHNR, CDR2 FQNEAQ (reference sequence). The CDR3 covers 11 residues. CDR3 in DNA: TGTGCCAGCAGCCGAGGGGTCGAGCAGTACTTC. It codes for CASSRGVEQYF. Supplemented by reference TRBV7-9 and TRBJ2-7, the full variable domain reads DTGVSQNPRHKITKRGQNVTFRCDPISEHNRLYWYRQTLGQGPEFLTYFQNEAQLEKSRLLSDRFSAERPKGSFSTLEIQRTEQGDSAMYLCASSRGVEQYFGPGTRLTVT.

The J gene is TRBJ1-2, the V gene TRBV27; D uncertain. The CDR3 loop spans 15 amino acids. Germline CDR1 and CDR2: MNHEY and SMNVEV (reference sequence). Trimming removed 5 bases at V and 1 base at J, with 14 bases between. The CDR3 protein is CASSLTPEDNYGYTF. CDR3 coding DNA: TGTGCCAGCAGTCTAACCCCGGAGGATAACTATGGCTACACCTTC.

The chain is built from TRBV4-2 and TRBJ1-3; D gene ambiguous. Germline CDR1 LGHNA, CDR2 YNFKEQ. V dropped 5 bases and J dropped 8 bases, with 13 bases sitting between them. This CDR3 has 13 residues. Written as DNA, the CDR3 is TGTGCCAGCAGCTTGGCGGGAGGGTACACCATATATTTT. This encodes CASSLAGGYTIYF.

The genes are TRBV7-3 and TRBJ2-1; D not resolved. CDR3 size: 11 residues. Trimming took off 6 bases at V and 5 bases at J, with 5 bases between the two ends. Germline values: CDR1 SGHTA, CDR2 FQGTGA. CDR3 region: CASSPDNEQFF. The CDR3 DNA reads TGTGCCAGCAGTCCTGACAATGAGCAGTTCTTC.

The V call is TRBV7-2, the J call TRBJ1-5; D unclear. The CDR3 totals 14 residues. Germline CDR1 is SGHTA and CDR2 is FQGNSA. Trimming stripped 2 bases from V and 0 bases from J, with 5 bases between. The CDR3 loop reads CASSLTSSNQPQHF. Written as DNA, the CDR3 is TGTGCCAGCAGCTTAACTTCTAGCAATCAGCCCCAGCATTTT.

V gene TRBV2 combines with J gene TRBJ1-5, with TRBD1 identical over 7 bases. CDR1 is SNHLY, CDR2 FYNNEI, per germline. The CDR3 is 15 residues long. Losses at the gene ends were 4 bases for V and 7 bases for J; bases not matched to a gene: 10. The CDR3 DNA follows: TGTGCCAGCAGTGGAATCCAGCAGGGGGGACAGCCCCAGCATTTT. This sequence encodes CASSGIQQGGQPQHF.

CDR3 nucleotide sequence: TGTGCCAGCACCTGGGGGGTGAACACTGAAGCTTTCTTT. Residues: CASTWGVNTEAFF. The J gene is TRBJ1-1, the V gene TRBV5-5; D is perhaps TRBD1 (5 bases). The CDR3 runs to 13 residues. Germline-derived CDR1 and CDR2 are SGHKS and YYEKEE (reference sequence). Trimming cost V 6 bases and J 0 bases, with 9 bases left between them.

The rearrangement uses TRBV19 and TRBJ1-1, with D hard to call. This CDR3 contains 14 residues. CDR1 is LNHDA, CDR2 SQIVND, per germline (reference sequence). Trimming removed 1 base at V and 0 bases at J, with 6 bases between. In nucleotides, the CDR3 is TGTGCCAGTAGTATAGCAGCCATGAACACTGAAGCTTTCTTT. Its protein product is CASSIAAMNTEAFF.

The chain couples TRBV21-1 to TRBJ1-2; the table's D call, TRBD1, was not checked against the DNA. TRBV21-1 is marked as a pseudogene. This CDR3 is built from 14 residues. This CDR3 is CASSRTGRGMGYTF. The CDR3 coding sequence is TGTGCCAGCAGCCGGACAGGGAGAGGTATGGGCTACACCTTC.

V and J are TRBV6-5 and TRBJ1-1, with 7 bases matching TRBD1. The ends lost 5 bases at V and 4 bases at J; junction bases unmatched: 4. Germline lookup yields CDR1 MNHEY and CDR2 SVGAGI. This CDR3 region has 13 residues. CDR3 DNA sequence: TGTGCCAGCAGTAGAACAGGGGCCACTGAAGCTTTCTTT. Protein product: CASSRTGATEAFF.

This clone has only one observation. CDR3 DNA: TGCGCCAGCAGCCAAGAAGGTGCCACTATTAACTATGGCTACACCTTC. Protein product: CASSQEGATINYGYTF. The rearrangement uses TRBV4-1 and TRBJ1-2; D is undetermined. Trimming left V 0 bases short and J 1 base short, with 12 bases between. Germline CDR1 MGHRA, CDR2 YSYEKL. The CDR3 extends over 16 amino acids.

There are a few counts of this clone. The chain employs TRBV7-3 and TRBJ2-7; TRBD1 or TRBD2 may be the D gene (5 bases each). V was pared by 4 bases and J by 3 bases, with 16 bases between. Germline-derived CDR1 and CDR2 are SGHTA and FQGTGA. The CDR3 loop spans 15 amino acids. CDR3 nucleotide sequence: TGTGCCAGCAGCTCAACCTCCCGGGACGGCTACGAGCAGTACTTC. Its protein product is CASSSTSRDGYEQYF.

The rearrangement uses TRBV18 and TRBJ2-5; D remains ambiguous. The CDR3 length is 13 residues. Germline values: CDR1 KGHSH, CDR2 LQKENI. V lost 4 bases and J 5 bases, leaving 11 bases between the germline ends. CDR3 protein: CASSQVRSETQYF. CDR3 in DNA: TGTGCCAGCTCACAAGTAAGATCGGAGACCCAGTACTTC.